This T cell receptor (beta chain) was profiled in a study of shared clonotypes between healthy human individuals. CD8 cells classed as naive were CD45RO-negative and positively selected for CCR7, excluding terminally differentiated effector memory CD45RA+ cells. V shed 2 bases and J shed 3 bases, with 14 bases lying between them. Germline loops: CDR1 MGHRA, CDR2 YSYEKL. This CDR3 is 15 amino acids long. Some clones are missing from TCRdb's copy, which holds only in-frame ones; the method was immunoSEQ multiplex PCR. This table has 2 million or so clones, around 96% appearing once. Sequencing input: naive CD8+ T cells sorted from blood. This receptor was taken from a man between 18 and 35 years old in good health. V is TRBV4-1 and J is TRBJ2-7; a weak D match, TRBD1 (5 bases). The CDR3 loop is CASSQSQGIYYEQYF. Here the CDR3 DNA reads TGCGCCAGCAGCCAAAGCCAGGGCATTTACTACGAGCAGTACTTC.